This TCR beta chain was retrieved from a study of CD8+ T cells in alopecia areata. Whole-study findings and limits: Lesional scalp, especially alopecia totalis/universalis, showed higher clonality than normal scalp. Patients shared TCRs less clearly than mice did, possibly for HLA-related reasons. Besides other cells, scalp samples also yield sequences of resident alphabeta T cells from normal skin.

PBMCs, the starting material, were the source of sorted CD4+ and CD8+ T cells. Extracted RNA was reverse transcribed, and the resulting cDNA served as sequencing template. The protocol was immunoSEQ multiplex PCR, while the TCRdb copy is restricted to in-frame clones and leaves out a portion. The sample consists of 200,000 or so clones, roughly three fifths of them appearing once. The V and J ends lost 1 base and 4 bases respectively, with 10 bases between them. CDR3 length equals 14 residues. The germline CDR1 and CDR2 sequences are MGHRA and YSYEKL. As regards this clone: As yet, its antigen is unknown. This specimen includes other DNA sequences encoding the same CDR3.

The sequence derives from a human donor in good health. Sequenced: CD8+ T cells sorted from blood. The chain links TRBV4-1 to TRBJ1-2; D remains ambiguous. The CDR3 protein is CASSQVTGPYGYTF. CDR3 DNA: TGCGCCAGCAGCCAAGTGACTGGACCCTATGGCTACACCTTC.